This T cell receptor beta chain came from a study of early T cells in non-severe SARS-CoV-2 infection. TCRdb analysed the 5' RACE reads with MiXCR anew, one entry per CDR3 protein. The table shows more than 70,000 distinct CDR3 sequences, with roughly 10% occurring only once. This clonotype has just a few counts. V lost 6 bases, J lost 4 bases, and 8 bases stayed unmatched. Looked up from germline, CDR1 is MNHNS and CDR2 is SASEGT. The CDR3 runs 14 residues. The clonotype originates from an adult who was a healthcare worker with PCR-confirmed SARS-CoV-2 infection or an uninfected control (not recorded which). The V gene is TRBV6-1, the J gene TRBJ1-2; 7 positions match TRBD1. The sequenced sample was whole blood, obtained at baseline. The CDR3 bases are TGTGCCAGCAGGGGAGACAGGGCCGCCTATGGCTACACCTTC. This codes for CASRGDRAAYGYTF.